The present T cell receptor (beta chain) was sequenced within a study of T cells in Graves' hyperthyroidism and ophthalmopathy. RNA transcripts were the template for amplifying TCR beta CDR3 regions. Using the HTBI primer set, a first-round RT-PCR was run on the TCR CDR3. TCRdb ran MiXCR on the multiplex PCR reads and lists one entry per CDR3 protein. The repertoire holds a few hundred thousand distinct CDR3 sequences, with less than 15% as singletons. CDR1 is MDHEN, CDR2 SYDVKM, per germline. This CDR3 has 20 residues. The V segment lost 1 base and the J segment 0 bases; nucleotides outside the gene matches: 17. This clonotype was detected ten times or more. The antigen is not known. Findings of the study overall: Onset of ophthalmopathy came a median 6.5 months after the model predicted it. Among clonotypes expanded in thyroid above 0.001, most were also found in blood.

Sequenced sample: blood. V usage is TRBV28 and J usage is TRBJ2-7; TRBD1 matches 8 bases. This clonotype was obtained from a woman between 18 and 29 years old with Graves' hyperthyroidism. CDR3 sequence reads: CASSLYDPRRDRNSSYEQYF. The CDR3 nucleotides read TGTGCCAGCAGTTTATATGATCCCCGAAGGGACAGGAACAGCTCCTACGAGCAGTACTTC.